This TCR beta chain was sequenced for a study of blood T cell repertoires in COVID-19. Study-level background: COVID-19 samples from acute and convalescent phases originated in the United States, Italy and Spain.

This CDR3 region has 17 residues. V was clipped by 4 bases and J by 4 bases; unmatched bases: 13. Germline values: CDR1 SGHNT, CDR2 YYREEE (reference sequence). In the study's own analysis: Nucleated cell number was recorded as an estimate derived from reference gene primer amplification. TCRdb keeps only in-frame clones here, not all; method: immunoSEQ multiplex PCR. V and J calls and clone size are given by that table; D and trimming were obtained from the DNA. This repertoire shows roughly 160,000 clones, around 72% found once; its top ten account for 3%. The specimen sequenced was peripheral blood. The clonotype originates from a woman aged 80 or over with acute or convalescent COVID-19. The chain has TRBV5-4 and TRBJ2-7, with 11 bases aligning to TRBD2. CDR3 protein: CASSPPPLAGGQYEQYF. The CDR3 nucleotides read TGTGCCAGCAGCCCACCTCCCCTAGCGGGGGGTCAATACGAGCAGTACTTC.